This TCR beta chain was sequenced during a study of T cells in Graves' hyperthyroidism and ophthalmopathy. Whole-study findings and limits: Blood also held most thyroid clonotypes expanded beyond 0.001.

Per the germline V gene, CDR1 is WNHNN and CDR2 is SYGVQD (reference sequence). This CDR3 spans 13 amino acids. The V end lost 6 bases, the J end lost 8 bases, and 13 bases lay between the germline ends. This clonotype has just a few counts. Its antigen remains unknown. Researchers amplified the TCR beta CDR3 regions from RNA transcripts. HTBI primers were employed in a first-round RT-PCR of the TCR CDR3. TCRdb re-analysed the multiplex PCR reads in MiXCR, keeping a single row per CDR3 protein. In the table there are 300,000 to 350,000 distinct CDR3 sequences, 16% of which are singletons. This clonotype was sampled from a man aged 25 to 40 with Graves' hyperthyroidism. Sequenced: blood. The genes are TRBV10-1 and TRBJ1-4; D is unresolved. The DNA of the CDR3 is TGCGCCAGCAGCGCCGGCACGCAGGAAAAACTGTTTTTT. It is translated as CASSAGTQEKLFF.